This T cell receptor beta chain was identified in a study of cytomegalovirus exposure and HLA in healthy donors. Whole-study results and caveats: There were reportedly fewer N-insertions in an Asian-associated ancestry cluster than the roughly 670-donor mean, in a later analysis.

13 Jbeta primers and 60 Vbeta primers were used for the PCR. Assay: immunoSEQ multiplex PCR; the TCRdb copy retains only in-frame clones and omits some. The sample has about 100,000 clones; 65% are singletons. The CDR3 has 13 amino acids. In germline, CDR1 is LGHNA, CDR2 YNFKEQ. The V gene lost 3 bases and the J gene lost 5 bases, with 11 bases spanning the gap. Turning to this clone: Its antigen is not known.

Source material: PBMCs. The chain couples TRBV4-2 to TRBJ2-7; D might be TRBD2 (6 bases). This receptor was taken from a man younger than 40 in good health and CMV-seropositive. The CDR3 DNA reads TGTGCCAGCAGCCACCCAAGGGAGGACGAGCAGTACTTC. Translating it yields CASSHPREDEQYF.